These T cell receptor beta chains were read from a single sample in a study of T-cell reconstitution after alpha-beta-depleted transplantation in children. TCRdb independently ran MiXCR on the PCR reads; one entry per CDR3 protein. The data contain some 490,000 distinct CDR3 sequences, around an eighth of them singletons. The sample in question was PBMCs from the stem cell graft donor, obtained from the stem cell graft. The origin of the receptors is a human donor who donated a stem cell graft to a child with combined immunodeficiency. Each CDR3 is given with its conserved first and last residue. A D gene is named only where the DNA matches it firmly. A row's size may be missing; if present it is once, few, many or a size class.

clone_size: few; j_call: TRBJ2-1; v_call: TRBV27; d_call: NA; cdr3_nt: TGTGCCAGCAGTTTTTCCACAGGGCCTAGCCATGAGCAGTTCTTC; cdr3_aa: CASSFSTGPSHEQFF
clone_size: NA; j_call: TRBJ2-7; v_call: TRBV7-2; d_call: TRBD2; cdr3_nt: TGTGCCAGCAGCACCAGGACTAGCGGGGCAAACGAGCAGTACTTC; cdr3_aa: CASSTRTSGANEQYF
clone_size: few; j_call: TRBJ2-1; v_call: TRBV7-2; d_call: NA; cdr3_nt: TGTGCCAGCAGCCCAGTTCGGACTCACTACAATGAGCAGTTCTTC; cdr3_aa: CASSPVRTHYNEQFF
clone_size: many; j_call: TRBJ2-7; v_call: TRBV5-5; d_call: TRBD1; cdr3_nt: TGTGCCAGCAGGCCGGACAGGGAAAGCTCCTACGAGCAGTACTTC; cdr3_aa: CASRPDRESSYEQYF
clone_size: NA; j_call: TRBJ2-1; v_call: TRBV12-3/TRBV12-4; d_call: TRBD2; cdr3_nt: TGTGCCAGCAGTACGGGACTAGCGGACCACAATGAGCAGTTCTTC; cdr3_aa: CASSTGLADHNEQFF
clone_size: many; j_call: TRBJ2-3; v_call: TRBV5-5; d_call: TRBD1; cdr3_nt: TGTGCCAGCAGCTTGGGTCCCGACAGGGGCTCAGATACGCAGTATTTT; cdr3_aa: CASSLGPDRGSDTQYF
clone_size: few; j_call: TRBJ2-1; v_call: TRBV6-5; d_call: NA; cdr3_nt: TGTGCCAGCAGTTACCCGACCGCCGATTCCAATGAGCAGTTCTTC; cdr3_aa: CASSYPTADSNEQFF
clone_size: NA; j_call: TRBJ1-4; v_call: TRBV4-3; d_call: TRBD1; cdr3_nt: TGCGCCAGCAGCCAAGATTGGCCGCGACAGGGGTACGAAAAACTGTTTTTT; cdr3_aa: CASSQDWPRQGYEKLFF
clone_size: few; j_call: TRBJ2-2; v_call: TRBV6-2/TRBV6-3; d_call: TRBD2; cdr3_nt: TGTGCCAGCAGCCGCGGACTAGCGGAGCTGTTTTTT; cdr3_aa: CASSRGLAELFF
clone_size: many; j_call: TRBJ2-3; v_call: TRBV20-1; d_call: NA; cdr3_nt: TGCAGTGCTCTGGCCCCTAGCACAGATACGCAGTATTTT; cdr3_aa: CSALAPSTDTQYF
clone_size: many; j_call: TRBJ1-5; v_call: TRBV12-3/TRBV12-4; d_call: NA; cdr3_nt: TGTGCCAGCAATCAGGGGAATCAGCCCCAGCATTTT; cdr3_aa: CASNQGNQPQHF
clone_size: NA; j_call: TRBJ2-5; v_call: TRBV7-2; d_call: NA; cdr3_nt: TGTGCCAGCAGCTCAAATGGGGACCAAGAGACCCAGTACTTC; cdr3_aa: CASSSNGDQETQYF
clone_size: few; j_call: TRBJ2-5; v_call: TRBV27; d_call: TRBD2; cdr3_nt: TGTGCCAGCAGTCTAGGGAGGCGGGGGGAGACCCAGTACTTC; cdr3_aa: CASSLGRRGETQYF
clone_size: few; j_call: TRBJ2-7; v_call: TRBV4-2; d_call: TRBD1; cdr3_nt: TGTGCCAGCAGCCAAGATCTGTTTACAGGGGAAGGGCCCAGCTCCTACGAGCAGTACTTC; cdr3_aa: CASSQDLFTGEGPSSYEQYF
clone_size: many; j_call: TRBJ2-3; v_call: TRBV20-1; d_call: NA; cdr3_nt: TGCAGTGCTAGAGCGGGCACAGATACGCAGTATTTT; cdr3_aa: CSARAGTDTQYF
clone_size: many; j_call: TRBJ2-7; v_call: TRBV27; d_call: TRBD2; cdr3_nt: TGTGCCACCTCTAGCGGGGGATTCTACGAGCAGTACTTC; cdr3_aa: CATSSGGFYEQYF
clone_size: many; j_call: TRBJ1-1; v_call: TRBV20-1; d_call: NA; cdr3_nt: TGCAGTGCTAGAAGCCCAGTAGAGAACACTGAAGCTTTCTTT; cdr3_aa: CSARSPVENTEAFF
clone_size: many; j_call: TRBJ2-1; v_call: TRBV6-1; d_call: NA; cdr3_nt: TGTGCCAGCAGGCTAAGACTAGATGGGAGCTCCTACAATGAGCAGTTCTTC; cdr3_aa: CASRLRLDGSSYNEQFF
clone_size: few; j_call: TRBJ2-5; v_call: TRBV11-2; d_call: NA; cdr3_nt: TGTGCCAGCAGCCACCCCGCATGGGAGTTCGGCAGGGAGACCCAGTACTTC; cdr3_aa: CASSHPAWEFGRETQYF
clone_size: NA; j_call: TRBJ2-2; v_call: TRBV15; d_call: NA; cdr3_nt: TGTGCCACCAGCATCTCCCGTGGGGGGGGCCTAAACACCGGGGAGCTGTTTTTT; cdr3_aa: CATSISRGGGLNTGELFF
clone_size: many; j_call: TRBJ1-2; v_call: TRBV6-1; d_call: NA; cdr3_nt: TGTGCCAGCTTCGATGGGGGATACTATGGCTACACCTTC; cdr3_aa: CASFDGGYYGYTF
clone_size: NA; j_call: TRBJ2-3; v_call: TRBV5-5; d_call: NA; cdr3_nt: TGTGCCAGCAGCTTGGAATTCGGGACCACTAGCACAGATACGCAGTATTTT; cdr3_aa: CASSLEFGTTSTDTQYF
clone_size: few; j_call: TRBJ1-1; v_call: TRBV7-2; d_call: NA; cdr3_nt: TGTGCCAGCAGCTTACACGAGAACACTGAAGCTTTCTTT; cdr3_aa: CASSLHENTEAFF
clone_size: few; j_call: TRBJ2-7; v_call: TRBV28; d_call: TRBD2; cdr3_nt: TGTGCCAGCAGCTACCGACTAGCGGGAGTTTACGAGCAGTACTTC; cdr3_aa: CASSYRLAGVYEQYF
clone_size: NA; j_call: TRBJ2-1; v_call: TRBV20-1; d_call: NA; cdr3_nt: TGCAGTGCTAGGGAGACAAGCTCCTACAATGAGCAGTTCTTC; cdr3_aa: CSARETSSYNEQFF
clone_size: NA; j_call: TRBJ1-2; v_call: TRBV7-2; d_call: NA; cdr3_nt: TGTGCCAGCAGCTTAGTCCCAGGGAATAACTATGGCTACACCTTC; cdr3_aa: CASSLVPGNNYGYTF
clone_size: many; j_call: TRBJ2-1; v_call: TRBV9; d_call: NA; cdr3_nt: TGTGCCAGCAGCGTAGAGGGGGGCGGGAATGAGCAGTTCTTC; cdr3_aa: CASSVEGGGNEQFF
clone_size: many; j_call: TRBJ2-3; v_call: TRBV6-2/TRBV6-3; d_call: TRBD2; cdr3_nt: TGTGCCAGCAGTCGCGGACCCCCCTGGGGGATGGGACTATTCACAGATACGCAGTATTTT; cdr3_aa: CASSRGPPWGMGLFTDTQYF
clone_size: few; j_call: TRBJ2-3; v_call: TRBV11-2; d_call: TRBD2; cdr3_nt: TGTGCCAGCAGCTTAGGCGCGCGGGGGGACACAGATACGCAGTATTTT; cdr3_aa: CASSLGARGDTDTQYF
clone_size: few; j_call: TRBJ2-3; v_call: TRBV5-1; d_call: NA; cdr3_nt: TGCGCCAGCAGCCCAATATTAGCAGGAGGGACAGATACGCAGTATTTT; cdr3_aa: CASSPILAGGTDTQYF
clone_size: few; j_call: TRBJ2-2; v_call: TRBV12-3/TRBV12-4; d_call: NA; cdr3_nt: TGTGCCAGCAGCCGGTCCAGGGGAGGGGATCCCGGGGAGCTGTTTTTT; cdr3_aa: CASSRSRGGDPGELFF
clone_size: few; j_call: TRBJ1-4; v_call: TRBV12-3/TRBV12-4; d_call: NA; cdr3_nt: TGTGCCACCTCCGGGGGGGCAAGTGAAAAACTGTTTTTT; cdr3_aa: CATSGGASEKLFF
clone_size: few; j_call: TRBJ2-1; v_call: TRBV5-1; d_call: TRBD2; cdr3_nt: TGCGCCAGCAGGGCGTCGGGACTAGCGGGGGGGCAGCAGTTCTTC; cdr3_aa: CASRASGLAGGQQFF